The 21 T cell receptor beta chains listed next were all sequenced from one sample in a study of CD8 T cells in Susac syndrome. Random-hexamer reverse transcription was applied to about 0.45 to 1 ug RNA. TCRdb analysed the immunoSEQ multiplex PCR reads with MiXCR anew, one entry per CDR3 protein. The sample has approximately 150,000 distinct CDR3 sequences; over 80% are singletons. The sequenced material came from CD8+ T cells from PBMCs. The receptors stem from a human donor with multiple sclerosis.

The chain is built from TRBV20-1 and TRBJ2-1; 10 bases are a match to TRBD2. This CDR3 has 15 residues. Germline CDR1 and CDR2: DFQATT and SNEGSKA (reference sequence). J lost 5 bases, V lost 3 bases, and 7 bases had no gene match. The CDR3 coding sequence is TGCAGTGCTAGTGCCCTAGCGGGAGACGACAATGAGCAGTTCTTC. Protein: CSASALAGDDNEQFF.

The CDR3 reads CASSYRIQAQETQYF. CDR3 in DNA: TGTGCCAGCAGTTACCGCATACAGGCTCAAGAGACCCAGTACTTC. V is TRBV6-5 and J is TRBJ2-5, with TRBD1 as a possible D gene (5 bases). The germline CDR1 and CDR2 sequences are MNHEY and SVGAGI. V lost 2 bases and J 2 bases, leaving 12 bases between the germline ends. The CDR3 contains 15 residues.

The rearrangement joins TRBV7-6 to TRBJ2-4, with TRBD1 as a possible D gene (5 bases). Looked up from germline, CDR1 is SGHVS and CDR2 is FNYEAQ. V gave up 5 bases and J gave up 0 bases, with 11 bases separating them. The CDR3 is made up of 15 amino acids. The DNA of the CDR3 is TGTGCCAGCAGCCCAGGGATGGGAGCCAAAAACATTCAGTACTTC. This sequence encodes CASSPGMGAKNIQYF.

This rearrangement joins TRBV11-2 to TRBJ1-2; 7 bases align to TRBD1. Looked up from germline, CDR1 is SGHAT and CDR2 is FQNNGV. The CDR3 has 14 residues. J gave up 6 bases and V 0 bases, and 4 bases lay outside the gene matches. CDR3 residues: CASSLDSGTDGYTF. In DNA form, the CDR3 reads TGTGCCAGCAGCTTAGACTCCGGGACAGATGGCTACACCTTC.

The table lists this clonotype with a few counts. V usage is TRBV7-6 and J usage is TRBJ2-5, with 8 bases lining up with TRBD1. The CDR3 extends over 15 amino acids. Germline CDR1 and CDR2: SGHVS and FNYEAQ. The V and J ends lost 4 bases and 5 bases, in that order; junction bases with no gene match: 9. Here the CDR3 reads CASSSRTGLTETQYF. The CDR3 DNA is TGTGCCAGCAGCTCCCGGACAGGGTTAACCGAGACCCAGTACTTC.

The chain employs TRBV30 and TRBJ1-6; D not resolved. The germline V and J ends were trimmed by 4 bases and 6 bases, with 13 bases remaining between them. CDR1 and CDR2 (germline): GTSNPN, SVGIG (reference sequence). The CDR3 has 14 amino acids. Written as DNA, the CDR3 is TGTGCCTGGACCAGACTCAAGGCTAATTCACCCCTCCACTTT. Its protein product is CAWTRLKANSPLHF.

The gene calls are TRBV19 and TRBJ1-1; D unresolved. The V gene's germline CDR1 is LNHDA and CDR2 SQIVND (reference sequence). V was pared by 3 bases and J by 3 bases, with 8 bases between. The CDR3 has 13 residues. CDR3 sequence: CASSMREHTEAFF. The DNA for the CDR3 is TGTGCCAGTAGTATGAGGGAACACACTGAAGCTTTCTTT.

The chain uses TRBV12-3 or TRBV12-4 and TRBJ2-7; D is perhaps TRBD1 (6 bases). This CDR3 comprises 13 residues. Deletions cut 7 bases from V and 3 bases from J, with 13 bases between. The CDR3 region is CASKSAGDYEQYF. In DNA form, the CDR3 reads TGTGCCAGCAAATCGGCAGGGGACTACGAGCAGTACTTC.

V usage is TRBV7-9 and J usage is TRBJ2-2; weak D call: TRBD1 (5 bases). V was clipped by 5 bases and J by 10 bases, with 26 bases between them. This CDR3 comprises 17 residues. In germline, CDR1 is SEHNR, CDR2 FQNEAQ (reference sequence). Here the CDR3 DNA reads TGTGCCAGCAGCCCATCCCCCGCCGACAGAAACCCTATGGAGCTGTTTTTT. This gives the protein CASSPSPADRNPMELFF. Together with reference TRBV7-9 and TRBJ2-2, the CDR3 gives the full variable domain: DTGVSQNPRHKITKRGQNVTFRCDPISEHNRLYWYRQTLGQGPEFLTYFQNEAQLEKSRLLSDRFSAERPKGSFSTLEIQRTEQGDSAMYLCASSPSPADRNPMELFFGEGSRLTVL.

This clonotype was seen a handful of times. This chain's CDR3 is CASSIGHKGYTF. Here the CDR3 DNA reads TGTGCCAGTAGTATAGGGCACAAAGGCTACACCTTC. The chain joins TRBV19 to TRBJ1-2; D not certain. The CDR3 length is 12 residues. V gave up 1 base and J gave up 8 bases, with 8 bases separating them. Germline-derived CDR1 and CDR2 are LNHDA and SQIVND (reference sequence).

The gene calls are TRBV12-3 or TRBV12-4 and TRBJ2-1; 12 bases line up with TRBD2. The CDR3 is 17 residues long. V gave up 4 bases and J gave up 5 bases; unmatched junction bases: 9. The CDR3 nucleotides read TGTGCCAGCAGTTATTGGACTAGCGGGAATTACGACAATGAGCAGTTCTTC. This gives the protein CASSYWTSGNYDNEQFF.

The J gene is TRBJ2-3, the V gene TRBV7-9; TRBD2 aligns across 8 bases. The germline V gene encodes CDR1 SEHNR and CDR2 FQNEAQ (reference sequence). CDR3 size: 18 residues. With 5 bases clipped from V and 3 bases from J, the junction kept 16 bases outside the gene matches. The CDR3 loop is CASSTPVLEREYTDTQYF. The DNA for the CDR3 is TGTGCCAGCAGCACCCCTGTCTTGGAGCGGGAGTATACAGATACGCAGTATTTT.

J is TRBJ1-4 and V is TRBV30; D is ambiguous. V lost 2 bases and J lost 8, with 6 bases in between. The CDR3 runs to 11 residues. Germline CDR1 is GTSNPN and CDR2 is SVGIG (reference sequence). CDR3 loop: CAWSWREKLFF. The DNA of the CDR3 is TGTGCCTGGAGTTGGCGAGAAAAACTGTTTTTT.

About this clonotype: The germline gene is not matched at one end of the junction; a read error may be the cause. The gene calls are TRBV7-9 and TRBJ2-3; D uncertain. Germline lookup yields CDR1 SEHNR and CDR2 FQNEAQ (reference sequence). There are 13 residues in the CDR3. The CDR3: CASGPTRTDSQYF. DNA of the CDR3: TGTGCCAGCGGACCTACTCGCACAGATTCGCAGTATTTT.

This chain uses TRBV24-1 with TRBJ1-2; 7 bases fit TRBD1. With 7 bases clipped from V and 8 bases from J, the junction kept 9 bases outside the gene matches. This CDR3 spans 13 amino acids. The germline CDR1 and CDR2 sequences are KGHDR and SFDVKD. CDR3 protein: CATRGQMMEGYTF. The CDR3, as DNA: TGTGCCACCAGGGGACAGATGATGGAGGGCTACACCTTC.

The V gene is TRBV4-1, the J gene TRBJ2-2; D perhaps matches TRBD2 (5 bases). Trimming removed 0 bases from V and 0 bases from J, with 8 bases in between. This CDR3 contains 16 residues. Germline CDR1 reads MGHRA; CDR2 reads YSYEKL. CDR3: CASSQEGSPNTGELFF. For the CDR3, the DNA is TGCGCCAGCAGCCAAGAGGGGAGTCCGAACACCGGGGAGCTGTTTTTT.

This clonotype has a handful of counts. The rearrangement joins TRBV2 to TRBJ2-7; D not resolved. CDR3 length: 11 residues. Germline V gene lookup returns CDR1 SNHLY and CDR2 FYNNEI. V dropped 6 bases and J dropped 3 bases, with 6 bases sitting between them. CDR3 loop: CASSLFYEQYF. The CDR3 bases are TGTGCCAGCAGCCTTTTCTACGAGCAGTACTTC. Variable domain in full (rest from reference TRBV2 and TRBJ2-7): EPEVTQTPSHQVTQMGQEVILRCVPISNHLYFYWYRQILGQKVEFLVSFYNNEISEKSEIFDDQFSVERPDGSNFTLKIRSTKLEDSAMYFCASSLFYEQYFGPGTRLTVT.

The chain uses TRBV5-1 and TRBJ2-1, with 7 bases matching TRBD1. J gave up 6 bases and V 0 bases, and 6 bases lay outside the gene matches. Germline loops: CDR1 SGHRS, CDR2 YFSETQ. The CDR3 runs 15 residues. CDR3 in DNA: TGCGCCAGCAGCTTGGTCCAGGGGGAGACCAATGAGCAGTTCTTC. Translated: CASSLVQGETNEQFF.

The gene calls are TRBV6-9 and TRBJ2-7; the D gene is possibly TRBD2 (6 bases). Germline V gene sequence: CDR1 MNHGY, CDR2 SVAAGI. CDR3 length equals 17 residues. Trimming removed 0 bases from V and 6 bases from J, with 21 bases in between. This CDR3 is CASSYSARRASGREQYV. DNA of the CDR3: TGTGCCAGCAGTTATTCCGCGAGGAGGGCCTCCGGTCGCGAGCAGTACGTC.

This sequence joins TRBV4-1 and TRBJ2-2; 10 bases agree with TRBD2. The J segment lost 8 bases and the V segment lost 4 bases, leaving 19 bases of the junction unmatched. Germline V gene sequence: CDR1 MGHRA, CDR2 YSYEKL. This CDR3 spans 19 amino acids. This CDR3 is CASSPPGGEREGRGGELFF. CDR3 DNA sequence: TGCGCCAGCAGCCCCCCGGGGGGCGAGCGGGAGGGCCGAGGAGGGGAGCTGTTTTTT.

The chain has TRBV2 and TRBJ2-7, with D unresolved. Germline V gene lookup returns CDR1 SNHLY and CDR2 FYNNEI. Trimming took 3 bases from V and 0 from J, leaving 9 bases between them. This CDR3 has 14 amino acids. CDR3 nucleotide sequence: TGTGCCAGCAGTGATCCGGAAGCCTCCTACGAGCAGTACTTC. This codes for CASSDPEASYEQYF.